Given below is one T cell receptor (beta chain) in context. What this receptor recognizes is not known. No much larger clonotype is one base removed from it; base qualities were not supplied. This entry is derived from a study of T-cell reconstitution after alpha-beta-depleted transplantation in children (dated by TCRdb to about 2016). With regard to the full study: The study quantitatively tracked T-cell immune reconstitution after TCRalphabeta/CD19-depleted allogeneic hematopoietic cell transplantation in children using TCR repertoire profiling.

Between the V and J ends, shortened by 4 bases and 2 bases respectively, the junction contains 14 bases. From the germline V gene, CDR1 is MNHNS and CDR2 is SASEGT. Its CDR3 holds 15 amino acids, cysteine through phenylalanine. The sequence is cut down to CDR3 DNA, 45 bases in frame from base 1. The protocol used for the library was PCR. The listed sequencing device is Illumina HiSeq 2500. TCR libraries were prepared with molecular barcoding, using unique molecular identifiers to normalize TCRbeta repertoire quantification. TCRdb reanalyzed the raw reads on its own, using fastp at Q25 for trimming and MiXCR for clone calling, and kept in-frame beta chains. Identical CDR3 protein sequences are pooled into one entry, listed with their most common genes and DNA. This sample comprises about 500,000 distinct CDR3 sequences, approximately 30% of them detected only once. The ten largest clones take up approximately 2.3% of the sample.

This receptor was obtained from a human donor who donated a stem cell graft to a child with aplastic anemia. Recombination connected TRBV6-1 to TRBJ1-1; the D gene cannot be named for sure. This specimen was PBMCs from the stem cell graft donor, taken from the stem cell graft. CDR3 reads: CASSGSLGFNTEAFF. The sequence in DNA is TGTGCCAGCAGTGGATCTTTGGGTTTTAACACTGAAGCTTTCTTT.